One and the same sample provided the 32 T cell receptor beta chains below, sequenced in a study of cytomegalovirus exposure and HLA in healthy donors. Primers: 60 Vbeta forward and 13 Jbeta reverse. Method: immunoSEQ multiplex PCR; TCRdb's copy keeps in-frame clones and lacks some. The table includes around 130,000 clones, roughly four fifths detected once. Sequences were obtained from PBMCs. These receptors all stem from a male donor in good health and CMV-seropositive.

The chain is built from TRBV7-2 and TRBJ2-3; no firm D call. The germline V and J ends were trimmed by 5 bases and 6 bases, with 18 bases remaining between them. The germline CDR1 and CDR2 sequences are SGHTA and FQGNSA. This CDR3 region has 15 residues. Here the CDR3 reads CASSPGGRFMDTQYF. The CDR3 bases are TGTGCCAGCAGCCCAGGTGGCAGGTTTATGGATACGCAGTATTTT.

This chain links TRBV19 with TRBJ1-2; D may be TRBD1 (5 bases). Germline lookup yields CDR1 LNHDA and CDR2 SQIVND (reference sequence). This CDR3 region has 15 residues. V was trimmed by 7 bases and J by 8 bases, leaving 23 bases between them. CDR3 DNA: TGTGCCAGTATTAGGCAGGGAGGACTCTCATCCGGCTACACCTTC. Translated: CASIRQGGLSSGYTF.

The chain has TRBV21-1 and TRBJ2-1; the table's D gene call, TRBD2, was not cross checked with the DNA. TRBV21-1 is an annotated pseudogene. This CDR3 has 14 residues. In nucleotides, the CDR3 is TGTGCCAGCCTCACACTAGACGCCTACAATGAGCAGTTCTTC. Amino acid sequence: CASLTLDAYNEQFF.

This chain connects TRBV7-2 to TRBJ1-2; D not certain. CDR1 and CDR2 (germline): SGHTA, FQGNSA. This CDR3 spans 14 amino acids. Trimming pared 5 bases from V and 4 bases from J, leaving 14 bases between. Written as DNA, the CDR3 is TGTGCCAGCAGCGGTAGTCGAGCGGGCTATGGCTACACCTTC. Translating gives CASSGSRAGYGYTF. The full variable domain, its missing parts supplied by reference TRBV7-2 and TRBJ1-2, is GAGVSQSPSNKVTEKGKDVELRCDPISGHTALYWYRQSLGQGLEFLIYFQGNSAPDKSGLPSDRFSAERTGGSVSTLTIQRTQQEDSAVYLCASSGSRAGYGYTFGSGTRLTVV.

The rearrangement links TRBV14 to TRBJ2-5; tentative D call: TRBD2 (5 bases). The end of the DNA is better explained by TRBJ2-7, so the J call may be wrong. This CDR3 has 14 amino acids. Germline lookup yields CDR1 SGHDN and CDR2 FVKESK. The CDR3 DNA follows: TGTGCCAGCAGCGGCCCTAGGGAGCTGGACGAGCAGTACTTC. Protein sequence: CASSGPRELDEQYF.

The chain recombines TRBV10-3 with TRBJ2-1, with TRBD2 identical over 9 bases. Germline-derived CDR1 and CDR2 are ENHRY and SYGVKD. V shed 6 bases, J shed 7 bases, and the junction held 10 bases outside the gene matches. This CDR3 has 15 amino acids. The CDR3 sequence: CAISADRLAGNEQFF. CDR3 coding DNA: TGTGCCATCAGCGCCGACCGTCTAGCGGGAAATGAGCAGTTCTTC.

This clone was seen more than once but under ten times. CDR3 amino acids: CASSLGWGAGEKLFF. CDR3 nucleotide sequence: TGTGCCAGCAGCTTAGGATGGGGCGCCGGTGAAAAACTGTTTTTT. V usage is TRBV7-9 and J usage is TRBJ1-4; possibly TRBD1 for D (5 bases). The V end lost 1 base, the J end lost 7 bases, and 13 bases lay between the germline ends. In germline, CDR1 is SEHNR, CDR2 FQNEAQ (reference sequence). This CDR3 has 15 amino acids.

The chain is built from TRBV7-9 and TRBJ1-6; a possible D gene is TRBD1 (6 bases). V shed 2 bases and J shed 9 bases, with 11 bases lying between them. Germline V gene data show CDR1 as SEHNR and CDR2 as FQNEAQ (reference sequence). CDR3 length: 14 residues. CDR3 sequence (DNA): TGTGCCAGCAGCTTATACCAGGGGACTTCACCCCTCCACTTT. Protein product: CASSLYQGTSPLHF.

The chain combines TRBV5-1 with TRBJ2-6; TRBD2 matches at 9 bases. From germline, CDR1 is SGHRS and CDR2 YFSETQ. With 0 bases clipped from V and 4 bases from J, the junction kept 8 bases outside the gene matches. The CDR3 is made up of 18 amino acids. The CDR3 region is CASSLAPSGIAGANVLTF. The CDR3 region has the DNA TGCGCCAGCAGCTTGGCTCCTAGCGGGATAGCGGGGGCCAACGTCCTGACTTTC.

This sequence joins TRBV19 and TRBJ1-1, with a tentative D call TRBD1 (5 bases). Deletions cut 3 bases from V and 3 bases from J, with 11 bases between. The CDR3 extends over 14 amino acids. Germline values: CDR1 LNHDA, CDR2 SQIVND (reference sequence). The CDR3: CASSISGGYTEAFF. The CDR3 coding sequence is TGTGCCAGTAGTATCTCGGGGGGTTACACTGAAGCTTTCTTT.

The chain carries TRBV5-5 and TRBJ1-2, with D possibly being TRBD1 (6 bases). This CDR3 spans 14 amino acids. V was shortened by 4 bases and J by 2 bases, with 12 bases between the two germline ends. Germline CDR1 is SGHKS and CDR2 is YYEKEE (reference sequence). For the CDR3, the DNA is TGTGCCAGCAGCCCCCAGGGGCAGAACTATGGCTACACCTTC. This codes for CASSPQGQNYGYTF. Based on the CDR3 plus reference TRBV5-5 and TRBJ1-2, the full variable domain is DAGVTQSPTHLIKTRGQQVTLRCSPISGHKSVSWYQQVLGQGPQFIFQYYEKEERGRGNFPDRFSARQFPNYSSELNVNALLLGDSALYLCASSPQGQNYGYTFGSGTRLTVV.

This chain connects TRBV28 to TRBJ1-1; D is perhaps TRBD1 (6 bases). Trimming stripped 6 bases from V and 8 bases from J, with 10 bases between. Germline loops: CDR1 MDHEN, CDR2 SYDVKM. The CDR3 contains 11 residues. CDR3 DNA: TGTGCCAGCAGGCAAGACAGGGAAGCTTTCTTT. It codes for CASRQDREAFF.

This sequence joins TRBV10-3 and TRBJ2-1; 9 positions match TRBD2. CDR1 ENHRY and CDR2 SYGVKD come from the germline V gene. The CDR3 spans 15 residues. V was pared by 10 bases and J by 4 bases, with 11 bases of the junction left unmatched. CDR3 DNA: TGTGCCACGCTTGCCGCGGGAGGGCCTTACAATGAGCAGTTCTTC. This codes for CATLAAGGPYNEQFF.

J is TRBJ2-7 and V is TRBV19; D is possibly TRBD2 (5 bases). The V end lost 5 bases, the J end lost 3 bases, and 17 bases lay between the germline ends. This CDR3 has 15 amino acids. Germline values: CDR1 LNHDA, CDR2 SQIVND (reference sequence). The CDR3 DNA is TGTGCCAGTAGTCGTCATGAGGGTCGTGACTACGAGCAGTACTTC. Translation gives CASSRHEGRDYEQYF.

This chain links TRBV6-5 with TRBJ2-7; 9 bases fit TRBD1. V lost 3 bases and J lost 5; bases outside the gene matches: 8. This CDR3 spans 15 amino acids. Germline V lookup: CDR1 MNHEY, CDR2 SVGAGI. The CDR3 DNA reads as TGTGCCAGCAGTTATTCCCGGGACAGGGATGACGAGCAGTACTTC. This sequence encodes CASSYSRDRDDEQYF.

Notes on this clone: At one end, the junction sequence differs from germline, possibly due to a read error. V usage is TRBV14 and J usage is TRBJ2-1; weak D call: TRBD2 (5 bases). The length of the CDR3 is 11 residues. Germline CDR1 and CDR2: SGHDN and FVKESK. The CDR3 DNA reads TGTGCCAGCAGCCAAGATACTAGTTTGCTCTTC. Amino acid sequence: CASSQDTSLLF.

The chain employs TRBV5-4 and TRBJ2-3, with a tentative D call TRBD2 (6 bases). Trimming stripped 0 bases from V and 5 bases from J, with 13 bases between. From germline, CDR1 is SGHNT and CDR2 YYREEE (reference sequence). The CDR3 has 15 amino acids. CDR3 coding DNA: TGTGCCAGCAGCTTGGGGGGAGGCCCTCGAGATACGCAGTATTTT. This codes for CASSLGGGPRDTQYF. Variable domain in full (rest from reference TRBV5-4 and TRBJ2-3): ETGVTQSPTHLIKTRGQQVTLRCSSQSGHNTVSWYQQALGQGPQFIFQYYREEENGRGNFPPRFSGLQFPNYSSELNVNALELDDSALYLCASSLGGGPRDTQYFGPGTRLTVL.

V and J are TRBV5-4 and TRBJ2-7; possible D gene TRBD2, 5 bases. The CDR3 totals 12 residues. Per the germline V gene, CDR1 is SGHNT and CDR2 is YYREEE (reference sequence). Trimming pared 3 bases from V and 12 bases from J, leaving 16 bases between. Written as DNA, the CDR3 is TGTGCCAGCAGCTCTTTTGACGGGGAAGGGTACTTC. Its translation: CASSSFDGEGYF.

The chain combines TRBV7-9 with TRBJ1-3; no definite D call. V gave up 2 bases and J gave up 0 bases, with 8 bases separating them. The CDR3 consists of 15 residues. The V gene's germline CDR1 is SEHNR and CDR2 FQNEAQ (reference sequence). The CDR3 nucleotides read TGTGCCAGCAGCTTACGCGCTCGCTCTGGAAACACCATATATTTT. Residues: CASSLRARSGNTIYF.

DNA of the CDR3: TGTGCCAGTAGTATAGCGGTCAACACTGAAGCTTTCTTT. It encodes CASSIAVNTEAFF. The chain is built from TRBV19 and TRBJ1-1; D call uncertain. The CDR3 length is 13 residues. V was trimmed by 1 base and J by 2 bases, leaving 5 bases between them. CDR1 and CDR2 from the germline V gene are LNHDA and SQIVND (reference sequence).

Remarks on this clone: The junction and the germline gene differ at one end; a read error may be behind it. This chain connects TRBV11-2 to TRBJ2-4; D perhaps matches TRBD1 (6 bases). Germline CDR1 SGHAT, CDR2 FQNNGV. CDR3 size: 16 residues. The CDR3 spells CASSPYGQTKKNSQYF. For the CDR3, the DNA is TGTGCCAGCAGCCCCTACGGACAGACGAAAAAAAACAGTCAGTACTTC.

The chain combines TRBV2 with TRBJ1-5; TRBD1 matches 7 bases. Trimming at V came to 7 bases and at J to 5 bases, leaving 8 bases not matched to a gene. The CDR3 covers 14 residues. Per the germline V gene, CDR1 is SNHLY and CDR2 is FYNNEI. The CDR3 bases are TGTGCCAGCAATATGGCAGGGGGGTATCAGCCCCAGCATTTT. Translation gives CASNMAGGYQPQHF.

This clone was seen more than once but under ten times. The J gene is TRBJ2-2, the V gene TRBV4-3; D may be TRBD2 (6 bases). Deletions cut 4 bases from V and 6 bases from J, with 21 bases between. CDR1 is LGHNA and CDR2 is YSLEER in the germline V gene. This CDR3 spans 17 amino acids. CDR3: CASSLKFWGDGAGELFF. CDR3 bases: TGCGCCAGCAGCCTTAAATTCTGGGGGGATGGGGCCGGGGAGCTGTTTTTT.

The V call is TRBV28, the J call TRBJ2-1; 9 bases are shared with TRBD2. Germline CDR1 and CDR2: MDHEN and SYDVKM. Trimming at V came to 6 bases and at J to 8 bases, leaving 11 bases not matched to a gene. CDR3 size: 15 residues. CDR3 loop: CASSRLAASGYEQFF. CDR3 DNA sequence: TGTGCCAGCAGCCGACTAGCGGCCAGTGGCTATGAGCAGTTCTTC.

This clone was seen a handful of times. The chain recombines TRBV7-2 with TRBJ2-3; TRBD2 is a possible D gene (6 bases). The CDR3 runs to 16 residues. Per the germline V gene, CDR1 is SGHTA and CDR2 is FQGNSA. V shed 2 bases and J shed 0 bases, with 12 bases lying between them. CDR3 in amino acids: CASSLLGLPSTDTQYF. CDR3 DNA: TGTGCCAGCAGCTTATTAGGACTACCTAGCACAGATACGCAGTATTTT.

This rearrangement joins TRBV6-6 to TRBJ1-2; D gene ambiguous. This CDR3 spans 14 amino acids. Germline lookup yields CDR1 MNHNY and CDR2 SVGAGI (reference sequence). V lost 0 bases to trimming and J lost 1 base, with 6 bases between them. The CDR3 protein is CASSYSPSNYGYTF. In DNA, the CDR3 is TGTGCCAGCAGTTACTCCCCCAGTAACTATGGCTACACCTTC.

The chain recombines TRBV2 with TRBJ1-6, with D perhaps matching TRBD1 (6 bases). This CDR3 is 17 amino acids long. Germline V lookup: CDR1 SNHLY, CDR2 FYNNEI. V gave up 6 bases and J gave up 0 bases, with 15 bases separating them. The CDR3 DNA follows: TGTGCCAGCAGATGGGACATCCGGAGCTCCTATAATTCACCCCTCCACTTT. It is translated as CASRWDIRSSYNSPLHF.

A few counts support this clone. The CDR3 bases are TGTGCCAGTAGTATCCCCAGTAGCAATCAGCCCCAGCATTTT. It is translated as CASSIPSSNQPQHF. This chain links TRBV19 with TRBJ1-5; D unresolved. The CDR3 length is 14 residues. Germline values: CDR1 LNHDA, CDR2 SQIVND (reference sequence). V was cut by 3 bases and J by 0 bases, with 6 bases left in between.

The CDR3 nucleotides are TGTGCCAGTAGTCGCGGAATGCTACGCGAGCAGTACTTC. Its protein product is CASSRGMLREQYF. This chain links TRBV19 with TRBJ2-7; D call uncertain. This CDR3 is 13 amino acids long. CDR1 is LNHDA and CDR2 is SQIVND in the germline V gene (reference sequence). V was clipped by 5 bases and J by 6 bases, with 14 bases between them.

V gene TRBV28 combines with J gene TRBJ2-5; 11 bases agree with TRBD1. Matching the DNA end better, TRBJ2-7 makes the J call doubtful. Looked up from germline, CDR1 is MDHEN and CDR2 is SYDVKM. CDR3 length: 15 amino acids. The CDR3 region is CASSPTGTGGYEQYF. CDR3 sequence (DNA): TGTGCCAGCAGCCCTACTGGGACAGGGGGCTACGAGCAGTACTTC.

The J gene is TRBJ1-1, the V gene TRBV9; D is perhaps TRBD1 (5 bases). The CDR3 sequence is 13 residues long. V gave up 3 bases and J gave up 8 bases, with 14 bases separating them. Germline CDR1 is SGDLS and CDR2 is YYNGEE. CDR3 sequence reads: CASSAQDNPEAFF. CDR3 nucleotides: TGTGCCAGCAGCGCACAGGACAACCCAGAAGCTTTCTTT.

The genes are TRBV19 and TRBJ2-3, with 7 positions matching TRBD2. After removal of 5 bases from V and 0 bases from J, the junction contained 23 bases not matched to a gene. The CDR3 is made up of 21 amino acids. From germline, CDR1 is LNHDA and CDR2 SQIVND (reference sequence). Here the CDR3 DNA reads TGTGCCAGTAGTTCTGGTAGGGAGGGCCTCGGGGCCCACCCTAGCACAGATACGCAGTATTTT. Protein product: CASSSGREGLGAHPSTDTQYF.